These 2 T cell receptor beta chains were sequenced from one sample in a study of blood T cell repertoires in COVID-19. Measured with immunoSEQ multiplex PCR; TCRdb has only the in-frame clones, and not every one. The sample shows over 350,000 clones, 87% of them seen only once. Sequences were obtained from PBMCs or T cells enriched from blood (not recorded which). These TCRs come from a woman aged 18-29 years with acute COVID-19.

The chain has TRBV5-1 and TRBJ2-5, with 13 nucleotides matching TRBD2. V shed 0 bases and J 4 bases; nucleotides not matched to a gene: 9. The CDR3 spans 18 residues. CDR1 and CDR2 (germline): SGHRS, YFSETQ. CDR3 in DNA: TGCGCCAGCAGCTTGGGCTTACTAGCGGGAGGGCCTAGAGAGACCCAGTACTTC. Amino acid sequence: CASSLGLLAGGPRETQYF.

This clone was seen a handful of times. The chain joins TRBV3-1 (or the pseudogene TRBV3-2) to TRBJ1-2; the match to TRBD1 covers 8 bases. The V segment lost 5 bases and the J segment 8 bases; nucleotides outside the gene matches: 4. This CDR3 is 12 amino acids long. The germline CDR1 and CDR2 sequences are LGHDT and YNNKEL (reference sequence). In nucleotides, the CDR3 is TGTGCCAGCAGCTCAGGGGGCGGGGGCTACACCTTC. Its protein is CASSSGGGGYTF.